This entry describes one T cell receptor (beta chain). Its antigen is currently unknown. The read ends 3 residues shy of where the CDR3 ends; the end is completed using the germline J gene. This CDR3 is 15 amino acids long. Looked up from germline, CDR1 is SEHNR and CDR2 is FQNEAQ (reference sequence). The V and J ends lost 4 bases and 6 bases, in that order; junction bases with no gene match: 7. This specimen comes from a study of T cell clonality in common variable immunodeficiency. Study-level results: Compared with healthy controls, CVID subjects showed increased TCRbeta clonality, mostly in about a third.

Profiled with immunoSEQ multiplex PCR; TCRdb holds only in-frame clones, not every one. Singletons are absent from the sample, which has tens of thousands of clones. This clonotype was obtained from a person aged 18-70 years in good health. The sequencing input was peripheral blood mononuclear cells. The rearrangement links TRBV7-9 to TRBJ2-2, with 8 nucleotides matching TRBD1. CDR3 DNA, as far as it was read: TGTGCCAGCAGCTCCGGACAGGGAGCGTCCGGGGAG. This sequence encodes CASSSGQGASGE. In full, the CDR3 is CASSSGQGASGELFF.